These 16 T cell receptor beta chains came from one sample sequenced in a study of blood T cell repertoires in COVID-19. Clones were sequenced by immunoSEQ multiplex PCR, and TCRdb holds only the in-frame ones, with some missing. The sample lists almost 250,000 clones; 86% were seen once. Source material: peripheral blood. The receptors originated from a woman older than 75 with COVID-19, enrolled during active disease.

The chain carries TRBV7-6 and TRBJ1-3, with 8 bases lining up with TRBD1. This CDR3 spans 16 amino acids. The V segment lost 1 base and the J segment 3 bases; nucleotides outside the gene matches: 5. CDR1 is SGHVS and CDR2 is FNYEAQ in the germline V gene. The CDR3 reads CASSLGGDRGGNTIYF. The CDR3 DNA follows: TGTGCCAGCAGCTTAGGGGGAGACAGGGGTGGAAACACCATATATTTT.

The J gene is TRBJ1-5, the V gene TRBV19, with TRBD1 matching over 7 bases. Losses at the gene ends were 3 bases for V and 4 bases for J; bases not matched to a gene: 3. Germline V gene sequence: CDR1 LNHDA, CDR2 SQIVND (reference sequence). This CDR3 has 14 amino acids. This chain's CDR3 is CASSIGTENQPQHF. The CDR3 DNA reads TGTGCCAGTAGTATTGGGACAGAAAATCAGCCCCAGCATTTT.

The V call is TRBV19, the J call TRBJ1-2; D gene ambiguous. This CDR3 spans 13 amino acids. Germline CDR1 reads LNHDA; CDR2 reads SQIVND (reference sequence). The V end lost 1 base, the J end lost 1 base, and 4 bases lay between the germline ends. CDR3 DNA: TGTGCCAGTAGTATAGCTATTAACTATGGCTACACCTTC. Protein product: CASSIAINYGYTF.

The chain links TRBV2 to TRBJ1-2; the match to TRBD1 covers 7 bases. From germline, CDR1 is SNHLY and CDR2 FYNNEI. This CDR3 has 17 amino acids. The ends lost 3 bases at V and 4 bases at J; junction bases unmatched: 14. CDR3 nucleotides: TGTGCCAGCAGTGACCAATTGATGACAGGGAAGAGCTATGGCTACACCTTC. Protein sequence: CASSDQLMTGKSYGYTF.

The J gene is TRBJ1-2, the V gene TRBV29-1; tentative D call: TRBD1 (5 bases). Germline lookup yields CDR1 SQVTM and CDR2 ANQGSEA. The V gene lost 6 bases and the J gene lost 8 bases, with 19 bases spanning the gap. The CDR3 has 13 amino acids. CDR3 region: CSVEGPGGYGYTF. CDR3 DNA: TGCAGCGTAGAGGGACCGGGAGGGTACGGCTACACCTTC.

The rearrangement links TRBV2 to TRBJ2-3; D is possibly TRBD2 (7 bases). This CDR3 spans 16 amino acids. V gave up 6 bases and J gave up 2 bases, with 18 bases separating them. Germline V CDR1 and CDR2: SNHLY, FYNNEI. CDR3 loop: CASSQGGGPNTDTQYF. In DNA form, the CDR3 reads TGTGCCAGCAGCCAAGGGGGGGGCCCGAACACAGATACGCAGTATTTT.

The sample holds a few counts of this clone. The V gene is TRBV19, the J gene TRBJ1-5; D not certain. Germline loops: CDR1 LNHDA, CDR2 SQIVND (reference sequence). This CDR3 is 16 amino acids long. V lost 4 bases and J 2 bases, leaving 15 bases between the germline ends. The CDR3 loop is CASSSPGVRGNQPQHF. The CDR3 DNA is TGTGCCAGTAGTAGCCCTGGGGTGAGGGGCAATCAGCCCCAGCATTTT. Filled out from reference TRBV19 and TRBJ1-5, the complete variable domain reads DGGITQSPKYLFRKEGQNVTLSCEQNLNHDAMYWYRQDPGQGLRLIYYSQIVNDFQKGDIAEGYSVSREKKESFPLTVTSAQKNPTAFYLCASSSPGVRGNQPQHFGDGTRLSIL.

The chain combines TRBV5-1 with TRBJ2-3, with TRBD1 matching 7 bases. CDR3 length: 15 residues. CDR1 is SGHRS and CDR2 is YFSETQ in the germline V gene. After removal of 0 bases from V and 3 bases from J, the junction contained 4 bases not matched to a gene. CDR3 DNA sequence: TGCGCCAGCAGCTTGGGAAAACAGGGGACAGATACGCAGTATTTT. This codes for CASSLGKQGTDTQYF.

This clone was recorded once. This chain connects TRBV5-1 to TRBJ1-5; D may be TRBD1 (6 bases). CDR3 length: 13 amino acids. Germline values: CDR1 SGHRS, CDR2 YFSETQ. V was trimmed by 10 bases and J by 5 bases, leaving 16 bases between them. CDR3 in DNA: TGCGCCCTCGGGAGGGACAATGATCAGCCCCAGCATTTT. Encoded protein: CALGRDNDQPQHF.

The CDR3 sequence is CASSLDVSAHRGTQYF. CDR3 coding DNA: TGTGCCAGCAGCTTAGACGTCTCTGCGCATAGGGGGACCCAGTACTTC. The genes are TRBV7-2 and TRBJ2-5; possibly TRBD1 for D (5 bases). Per the germline V gene, CDR1 is SGHTA and CDR2 is FQGNSA. Trimming removed 1 base from V and 7 bases from J, with 19 bases in between. The CDR3 is 16 amino acids.

The rearrangement joins TRBV27 to TRBJ2-1, with 9 bases aligning to TRBD1. The CDR3 loop spans 15 amino acids. Trimming at V came to 3 bases and at J to 2 bases, leaving 2 bases not matched to a gene. Germline V gene sequence: CDR1 MNHEY, CDR2 SMNVEV (reference sequence). DNA of the CDR3: TGTGCCAGCAGTTTTGGGGACAGGGCCTACAATGAGCAGTTCTTC. Protein product: CASSFGDRAYNEQFF.

V usage is TRBV20-1 and J usage is TRBJ1-1, with D uncertain. Looked up from germline, CDR1 is DFQATT and CDR2 is SNEGSKA (reference sequence). CDR3 length equals 12 residues. The V and J ends lost 3 bases and 2 bases respectively, with 7 bases between them. In DNA form, the CDR3 reads TGCAGTGCTAGTCCAGGTAACACTGAAGCTTTCTTT. As protein: CSASPGNTEAFF.

This clone is a singleton in its sample. The rearrangement joins TRBV5-8 to TRBJ1-3; D is unresolved. Trimming removed 4 bases from V and 1 base from J, with 12 bases in between. CDR3 length: 15 amino acids. Germline V gives CDR1 SGHTS, CDR2 YDEGEE. CDR3 in DNA: TGTGCCAGCAGCCCGACGGGATTATCTGGAAACACCATATATTTT. Amino acids: CASSPTGLSGNTIYF.

This clone was counted once. The chain carries TRBV6-5 and TRBJ1-1; 10 nucleotides agree with TRBD1. Germline V gene sequence: CDR1 MNHEY, CDR2 SVGAGI. Germline trimming cut 5 bases from V and 5 bases from J; bases unmatched to any gene: 5. The length of the CDR3 is 14 residues. The CDR3 coding sequence is TGTGCCAGCAGTCGTGACAGGGGGCGGACTGAAGCTTTCTTT. It yields the protein CASSRDRGRTEAFF.

In its sample, this clone was seen once. The V and J genes are TRBV5-1 and TRBJ2-5; no clear D. The CDR3 consists of 14 residues. Germline-derived CDR1 and CDR2 are SGHRS and YFSETQ. Deletions cut 2 bases from V and 2 bases from J, with 10 bases between. CDR3 sequence: CASSFQTQQETQYF. DNA of the CDR3: TGCGCCAGCAGCTTTCAAACACAGCAAGAGACCCAGTACTTC. Together with reference TRBV5-1 and TRBJ2-5, the CDR3 gives the full variable domain: KAGVTQTPRYLIKTRGQQVTLSCSPISGHRSVSWYQQTPGQGLQFLFEYFSETQRNKGNFPGRFSGRQFSNSRSEMNVSTLELGDSALYLCASSFQTQQETQYFGPGTRLLVL.

This chain joins TRBV11-2 and TRBJ1-2; 7 nucleotides line up with TRBD1. V lost 5 bases, J lost 8 bases, and 5 bases stayed unmatched. This CDR3 comprises 12 residues. Per germline, CDR1 SGHAT and CDR2 FQNNGV. Here the CDR3 reads CASSQRGRGYTF. DNA for the CDR3: TGTGCCAGCAGCCAAAGGGGGCGAGGCTACACCTTC.